This T cell receptor beta chain was observed in a study of T cell clonotyping in hematopoietic cell transplantation. Findings of the study overall: Without cell sorting, CD4 versus CD8 contributions remain unresolved. Few recipient clonotypes overlapped donors; over 95% were de novo at given depth. Recipient TCR diversity dropped after transplant; expanded clonotypes rose from day 30 to 180.

With 6 bases removed from V and 5 bases from J, the gap between germline ends came to 17 bases. Looked up from germline, CDR1 is SGHRS and CDR2 is YFSETQ. There are 14 residues in the CDR3. The method was immunoSEQ multiplex PCR; TCRdb's version includes in-frame clones alone and lacks a portion of them. The table shows around 4,000 clones, with 95% occurring only once. Notes on this clone: What it recognizes is unknown.

The material sequenced was PBMCs, taken 30 days after allogeneic stem cell transplant. The TCR sequence derives from a male patient in his fifties or sixties who had an allogeneic stem cell transplant from a related donor, so the T cells may come from the graft donor. Some clones in this sample may be carry-over from other donors' samples. The chain carries TRBV5-1 and TRBJ1-1; TRBD1 might be the D (6 bases). The CDR3 DNA follows: TGCGCCAGCAATTACGGGGGGCAGTGGACTGAAGCTTTCTTT. Residues: CASNYGGQWTEAFF.